This record concerns one T cell receptor (beta chain) sequence. This CDR3 has 14 residues. Germline CDR1 MNHNS, CDR2 SASEGT. The trim removed 2 bases at V and 5 bases at J, leaving 4 bases unmatched. These data originate in a study of blood T cell repertoires in COVID-19. Study overall: From the United States, Italy and Spain came samples of acute and convalescent COVID-19.

Some clones are missing from TCRdb's copy, which holds only in-frame ones; the method was immunoSEQ multiplex PCR. The table includes 100,000 to 150,000 clones, 80% to 85% detected once. The sequence came from a woman between 25 and 40 years old who had recovered from COVID-19. The sequenced material came from peripheral blood. The chain combines TRBV6-1 with TRBJ1-1, with TRBD1 matching 8 bases. For the CDR3, the DNA is TGTGCCAGCAGTGAACAGGGGGCGGGGACTGAAGCTTTCTTT. Residues: CASSEQGAGTEAFF.